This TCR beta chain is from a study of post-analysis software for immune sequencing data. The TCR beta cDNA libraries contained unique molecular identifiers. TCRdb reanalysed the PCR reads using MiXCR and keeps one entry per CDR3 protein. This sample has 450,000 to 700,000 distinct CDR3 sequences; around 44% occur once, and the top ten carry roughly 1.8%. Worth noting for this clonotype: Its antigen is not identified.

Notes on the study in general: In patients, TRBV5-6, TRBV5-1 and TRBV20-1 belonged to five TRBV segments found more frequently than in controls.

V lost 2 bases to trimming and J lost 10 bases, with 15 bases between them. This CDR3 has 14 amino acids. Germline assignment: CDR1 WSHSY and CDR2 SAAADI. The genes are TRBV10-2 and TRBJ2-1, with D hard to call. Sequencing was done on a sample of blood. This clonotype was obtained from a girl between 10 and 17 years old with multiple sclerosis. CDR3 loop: CASSEIPRWSEQFF. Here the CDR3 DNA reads TGCGCCAGCAGTGAGATCCCCCGTTGGTCAGAGCAGTTCTTC.